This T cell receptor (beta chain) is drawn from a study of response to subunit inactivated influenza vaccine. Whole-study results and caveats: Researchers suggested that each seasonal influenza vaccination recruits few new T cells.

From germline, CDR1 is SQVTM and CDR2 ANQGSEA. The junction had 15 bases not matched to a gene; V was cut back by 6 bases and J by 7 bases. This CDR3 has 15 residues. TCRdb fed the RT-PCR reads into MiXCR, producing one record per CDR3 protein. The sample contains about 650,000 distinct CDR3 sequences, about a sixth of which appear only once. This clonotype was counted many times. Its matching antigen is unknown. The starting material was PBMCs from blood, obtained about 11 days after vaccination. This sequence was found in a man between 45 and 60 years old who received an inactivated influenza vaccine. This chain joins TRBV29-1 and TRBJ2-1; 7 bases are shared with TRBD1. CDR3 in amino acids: CSVNDRDRAWNEQFF. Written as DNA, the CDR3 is TGCAGCGTCAATGACAGGGATAGGGCATGGAATGAGCAGTTCTTC.